This TCR beta chain stems from a study of T cell responses to AZD1222 COVID-19 vaccine. Germline loops: CDR1 LGHDT, CDR2 YNNKEL (reference sequence). The V end was cut by 1 base, the J end by 3 bases, with 10 bases between. The CDR3 has 15 residues. This clone is a singleton in its sample. Its target is unknown. Overall study findings and caveats: Spike-specific TCR breadth rose after two AZD1222 doses, and depth rose as well. The span of vaccine-associated CD4 TCRs extended across spike, with dominance at 160-218 and 743-854. Females outnumbered males among donors, who were mostly white British; clonal diversity was possibly underestimated.

Some clones are missing from TCRdb's copy, which holds only in-frame ones; the method was immunoSEQ multiplex PCR. The data show around 130,000 clones, roughly 94% seen once. The gene calls are TRBV3-1 (or the pseudogene TRBV3-2) and TRBJ2-1, with D possibly being TRBD1 (6 bases). The sequenced sample was peripheral blood, obtained on day 0 of AZD1222 vaccination. This receptor was identified in an adult in good health. The CDR3 sequence: CASSQVRTVYNEQFF. Written as DNA, the CDR3 is TGTGCCAGCAGCCAAGTCCGGACAGTCTACAATGAGCAGTTCTTC.